These T cell receptor beta chains were read from a single sample in a study of cytomegalovirus exposure and HLA in healthy donors. Data came from immunoSEQ multiplex PCR; TCRdb stores just in-frame clones and leaves some out. The repertoire holds about 92,000 clones, with 77% as singletons. The specimen sequenced was PBMCs. The source is a man aged 50-59 years in good health and CMV-seropositive. Both conserved end residues are part of each CDR3. D genes are given only for firm matches.

TRBV4-1	TRBJ2-2	TRBD1	14	CASSGTVNTGELFF
TRBV6-5	TRBJ1-6	.	16	CASSYSGTFEGSPLHF
TRBV5-5	TRBJ1-2	TRBD1	13	CASSLTGDYGYTF
TRBV9	TRBJ1-6	TRBD1	15	CASSAGTGSNSPLHF
TRBV9	TRBJ2-2	TRBD2	18	CASSALTSGGLGTGELFF
TRBV7-3	TRBJ1-1	.	14	CASSLSLLNTEAFF
TRBV5-1	TRBJ1-1	.	12	CASSSVNTEAFF
TRBV7-2	TRBJ1-5	.	15	CASNWQAQGNQPQHF
TRBV5-6	TRBJ2-1	TRBD2	17	CASSLERGGALYNEQFF
TRBV30	TRBJ1-4	TRBD1	16	CAWSLSSGTGAEKLFF
TRBV7-2	TRBJ1-6	.	15	CASSFTTGVGSPLHF
TRBV10-3	TRBJ1-4	TRBD1	14	CAIRRTGPNEKLFF
TRBV6-5	TRBJ1-4	.	14	CASSRGQSNEKLFF
TRBV7-2	TRBJ2-5	.	15	CASSRGDTIQETQYF
TRBV6-6	TRBJ1-2	TRBD1	13	CASISTGVGGYTF
TRBV7-3	TRBJ2-2	TRBD2	15	CASSSGLANTGELFF
TRBV9	TRBJ2-7	.	14	CASSVRRDSYEQYF
TRBV5-5	TRBJ2-7	TRBD2	19	CASSLVVGTSGGNSYEQYF
TRBV6-6	TRBJ1-5	.	15	CASSYPRQANQPQHF
TRBV4-3	TRBJ2-2	.	15	CASSQDSSGTGELFF
TRBV19	TRBJ1-3	.	17	CASSIAAGLSSGNTIYF
TRBV30	TRBJ2-5	.	13	CAWSVPGSETQYF
TRBV19	TRBJ1-5	.	18	CASSMAAGRRSSNQPQHF
TRBV30	TRBJ2-5	TRBD1	14	CAWSRGTGRSEQYF
TRBV6-1	TRBJ2-5	.	10	CASSAETQYF
TRBV19	TRBJ1-5	.	15	CASSIGTHTNQPQHF
TRBV18	TRBJ2-1	.	14	CASSPPEGYNEQFF
TRBV6-5	TRBJ2-5	.	14	CASSRTADQETQYF
TRBV10-2	TRBJ2-3	TRBD1	15	CASDSDRGRSDTQYF
TRBV10-3	TRBJ1-2	.	13	CAIPKTVNYGYTF
TRBV30	TRBJ1-2	.	13	CAWMSGNGYGYTF
TRBV30	TRBJ2-2	.	16	CAWRPGGGRNTGELFF
TRBV10-3	TRBJ2-1	TRBD2	14	CAISDSGGAREQFF
TRBV4-2	TRBJ1-3	.	15	CASSQEWQGGNTIYF
TRBV27	TRBJ2-7	.	15	CASSLYAQDSYEQYF
TRBV7-8	TRBJ1-1	.	13	CASSSEGNTEAFF
TRBV28	TRBJ1-2	.	12	CASQGRAHGYTF
TRBV6-1	TRBJ1-2	.	11	CASSELYGYTF
TRBV10-3	TRBJ1-5	TRBD1	15	CAISVGQGAGQPQHF
TRBV29-1	TRBJ1-2	.	16	CSVLSGSGQYLRGYTF
TRBV30	TRBJ1-2	.	12	CAWSRTSYGYTF
TRBV5-1	TRBJ2-7	.	13	CASSSSSAYEQYF
TRBV6-1	TRBJ2-5	.	13	CASSATDQETQYF
TRBV7-2	TRBJ2-1	.	14	CASSLDSSYNEQFF
TRBV5-1	TRBJ2-7	.	12	CASSLAGDEQYF
TRBV27	TRBJ1-6	.	14	CASSLRGYNSPLHF
TRBV6-1	TRBJ2-3	TRBD2	15	CASSEESGGLDTQYF
TRBV19	TRBJ1-6	TRBD1	14	CASSIKDRASPLHF
TRBV6-1	TRBJ2-3	TRBD2	18	CASSESWTSGGLTDTQYF
TRBV7-7	TRBJ1-5	.	13	CASSLDRNQPQHF
TRBV5-1	TRBJ1-1	.	14	CASSLDPDNTEAFF
TRBV6-5	TRBJ1-6	TRBD1	15	CASARQGVYNPPLHF
TRBV7-9	TRBJ2-1	TRBD1	15	CASSAGQGMAGEQFF
TRBV18	TRBJ2-2	TRBD2	15	CASGQRGGNTGELFF